Listed below are T cell receptor beta chains from one sample, sequenced in a study of blood T cell repertoires in COVID-19. The method was immunoSEQ multiplex PCR; TCRdb's version includes in-frame clones alone and lacks a portion of them. This sample has some 230,000 clones; approximately 90% occur once, and the top ten carry roughly 2.3%. Sequences were obtained from peripheral blood. The receptors derive from a man aged 25 to 45 who had recovered from COVID-19. Each CDR3 is given with its conserved first and last residue. A D gene is named only where the DNA matches it firmly. Not all rows give a size; the values are once, few, many and, for expanded clones, a class.

cdr3_nt	cdr3_aa	clone_size	j_call	v_call	d_call
TGTGCCAGTAGTAGGGAGTCTGGAAACACCATATATTTT	CASSRESGNTIYF	-	TRBJ1-3	TRBV19	-
TGCGCCAGCAGCCAAATCGCGACAGGGGGCTTTTATAACTATGGCTACACCTTC	CASSQIATGGFYNYGYTF	-	TRBJ1-2	TRBV4-1	TRBD1
TGTGCCAGCAGCTTCAGGAAAAGCTCCTACGAGCAGTACTTC	CASSFRKSSYEQYF	-	TRBJ2-7	TRBV5-4	-
TGTGCCAGCAGCTCCCAGGGCTTTGGACCAGGGGAAAAACTGTTTTTT	CASSSQGFGPGEKLFF	-	TRBJ1-4	TRBV5-4	-
TGTGCCAGCAGTACGACAGACTCTGGGGCCAACGTCCTGACTTTC	CASSTTDSGANVLTF	-	TRBJ2-6	TRBV6-6	-
TGTGCCAGCAAGATAGCGGGGGTAGCCAAAAACATTCAGTACTTC	CASKIAGVAKNIQYF	once	TRBJ2-4	TRBV11-2	TRBD2
TGCAGCGTCCGAACTACAGGGCTTGGAAGTGGCTACACCTTC	CSVRTTGLGSGYTF	-	TRBJ1-2	TRBV29-1	-
TGTGCCTGGCGACAGGGGGCTGCGGCCGGGGAGCTGTTTTTT	CAWRQGAAAGELFF	-	TRBJ2-2	TRBV30	TRBD1
TGTGCCAGCAGCTTAGGGGATGAGGGCACAGATACGCAGTATTTT	CASSLGDEGTDTQYF	-	TRBJ2-3	TRBV5-8	-
TGTGCCAGCAGCGGCCCGTGGGGGGGGCGGGTGGAAGGCTACACCTTC	CASSGPWGGRVEGYTF	-	TRBJ1-2	TRBV9	-
TGTGCCAGCGGCGTACAGGGAGGGGGAAACACCATATATTTT	CASGVQGGGNTIYF	-	TRBJ1-3	TRBV2	-
TGTGCCAGCAGCTTAGGGGGTAGCGCTGAAGCTTTCTTT	CASSLGGSAEAFF	-	TRBJ1-1	TRBV7-2	-
TGTGCCATCAGGGGACAGCAAGAGACCCAGTACTTC	CAIRGQQETQYF	-	TRBJ2-5	TRBV10-3	TRBD1
TGTGCCAGTAGTTTCGTTGGGACAGGGCAAGGCTACACCTTC	CASSFVGTGQGYTF	once	TRBJ1-2	TRBV19	TRBD1
TGTGCCACCTCACCGGGACAGGGATTTGGCACCTTC	CATSPGQGFGTF	-	TRBJ1-2	TRBV13	TRBD1
TGCGCCAGCAGCCAAGAGTTTAGCAGGAACACTGAAGCTTTCTTT	CASSQEFSRNTEAFF	-	TRBJ1-1	TRBV4-3	-
TGTGCCTGGAGCGGACAGACCCAAGAGACCCAGTACTTC	CAWSGQTQETQYF	-	TRBJ2-5	TRBV30	-
TGTGCCAGTTCCACGGGGTCTTTAGGTGAAGCTTTCTTT	CASSTGSLGEAFF	-	TRBJ1-1	TRBV19	-
TGTGCCAGCTCACCCAGGACAGGGGATGAAAAACTGTTTTTT	CASSPRTGDEKLFF	-	TRBJ1-4	TRBV18	TRBD1
TGTGCCAGCAGCGGATGGACTCTCAGCTCCTACGAGCAGTACTTC	CASSGWTLSSYEQYF	-	TRBJ2-7	TRBV14	-
TGTGCCAGCAGCTTAGAGGCGGGGCGCGGGAATGAGCAGTTCTTC	CASSLEAGRGNEQFF	-	TRBJ2-1	TRBV7-2	-
TGTGCCAGTAGTATCTCCGGGACAGGGGTTAGACAGACCCAGTACTTC	CASSISGTGVRQTQYF	-	TRBJ2-5	TRBV19	TRBD1
TGTGCCAGTAGTATTAGCCGGGACACCCTTAATGAAAAACTGTTTTTT	CASSISRDTLNEKLFF	-	TRBJ1-4	TRBV19	-
TGTGCCAGCAGCCTGACGTCGACAGGCCGGGGGACCCAGTACTTC	CASSLTSTGRGTQYF	-	TRBJ2-5	TRBV7-9	-
TGTGCCAGCAGCCCACGAGGAGACACTGAAGCTTTCTTT	CASSPRGDTEAFF	-	TRBJ1-1	TRBV11-2	-
TGTGCCAGCAGTGTAACCTCGGGCGGGAGGGGAGAGACCCAGTACTTC	CASSVTSGGRGETQYF	-	TRBJ2-5	TRBV6-1	TRBD2
TGTGCCATCAGCATAGCGGGGGGGCAAGAGACCCAGTACTTC	CAISIAGGQETQYF	-	TRBJ2-5	TRBV10-3	TRBD2
TGCGCCAGCAGCCAAGGAATCGGGACTAGCGGCGAGCAGTACTTC	CASSQGIGTSGEQYF	-	TRBJ2-7	TRBV4-1	TRBD2
TGCGCCAGCAGCCAATCCTCAGGGGTGAATCAGCCCCAGCATTTT	CASSQSSGVNQPQHF	-	TRBJ1-5	TRBV4-1	-
TGTGCCAGCAGCAGCTCACATACCACAGATACGCAGTATTTT	CASSSSHTTDTQYF	-	TRBJ2-3	TRBV21-1	-
TGTGCCAGTACGCAGGGCCTCCTGTATGAGCAGTTCTTC	CASTQGLLYEQFF	-	TRBJ2-1	TRBV19	-
TGTGCCAGCAGGCGAAGCGGCGAGCAGTACTTC	CASRRSGEQYF	-	TRBJ2-7	TRBV7-9	-
TGTGCCAGCAGTCCAACGGGGGTGACCGACAATGAGCAGTTCTTC	CASSPTGVTDNEQFF	-	TRBJ2-1	TRBV6-5	-
TGTGCCAGCAGCTTATTACACGGGGACACTGAAGCTTTCTTT	CASSLLHGDTEAFF	-	TRBJ1-1	TRBV7-9	-
TGTGCCGCGGGACAGGGCAGGACAGATACGCAGTATTTT	CAAGQGRTDTQYF	-	TRBJ2-3	TRBV19	TRBD1
TGTGCCAGTAATCCGGGACACGCCGGATGGCTTGAAGCTTTCTTT	CASNPGHAGWLEAFF	-	TRBJ1-1	TRBV19	-
TGTGCCAGCAGCCCCCAATGGGGGGGTTCAAGGAACACTGAAGCTTTCTTT	CASSPQWGGSRNTEAFF	-	TRBJ1-1	TRBV3-1/TRBV3-2	-
TGTGCCAGCAGCTCCGGGACAGATAATTCACCCCTCCACTTT	CASSSGTDNSPLHF	-	TRBJ1-6	TRBV7-9	TRBD1